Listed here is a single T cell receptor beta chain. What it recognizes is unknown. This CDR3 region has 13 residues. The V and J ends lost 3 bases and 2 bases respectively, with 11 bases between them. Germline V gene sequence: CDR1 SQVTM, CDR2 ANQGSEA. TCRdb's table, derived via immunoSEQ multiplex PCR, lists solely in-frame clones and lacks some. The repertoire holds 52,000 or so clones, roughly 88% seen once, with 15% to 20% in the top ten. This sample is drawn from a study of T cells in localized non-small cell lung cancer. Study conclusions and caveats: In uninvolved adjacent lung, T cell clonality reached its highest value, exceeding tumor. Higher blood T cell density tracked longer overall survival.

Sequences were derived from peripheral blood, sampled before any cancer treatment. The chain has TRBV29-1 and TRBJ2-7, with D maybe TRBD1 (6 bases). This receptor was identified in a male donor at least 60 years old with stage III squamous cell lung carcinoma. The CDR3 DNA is TGCAGCGTTGAGGCAGAGGGGGCCTACGAGCAGTACTTC. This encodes CSVEAEGAYEQYF.